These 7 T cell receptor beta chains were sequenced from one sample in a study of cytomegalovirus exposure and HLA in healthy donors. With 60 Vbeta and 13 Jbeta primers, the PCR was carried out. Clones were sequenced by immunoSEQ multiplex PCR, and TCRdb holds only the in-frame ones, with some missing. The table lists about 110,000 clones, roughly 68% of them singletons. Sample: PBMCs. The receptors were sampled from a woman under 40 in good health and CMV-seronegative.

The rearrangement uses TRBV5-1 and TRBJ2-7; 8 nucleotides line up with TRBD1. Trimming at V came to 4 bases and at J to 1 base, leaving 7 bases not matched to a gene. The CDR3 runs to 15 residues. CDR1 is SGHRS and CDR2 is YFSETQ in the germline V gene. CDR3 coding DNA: TGCGCCAGCAGCCTAGGACAGGGCCCATCCTACGAGCAGTACTTC. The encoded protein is CASSLGQGPSYEQYF.

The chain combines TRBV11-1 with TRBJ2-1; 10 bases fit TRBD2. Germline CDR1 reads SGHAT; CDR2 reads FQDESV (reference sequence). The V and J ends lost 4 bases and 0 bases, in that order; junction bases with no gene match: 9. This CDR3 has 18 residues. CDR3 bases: TGTGCCAGCAGCTCCGGAAGCGGGAGGGAGAGCTCCTACAATGAGCAGTTCTTC. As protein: CASSSGSGRESSYNEQFF. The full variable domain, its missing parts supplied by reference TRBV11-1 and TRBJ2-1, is EAEVAQSPRYKITEKSQAVAFWCDPISGHATLYWYRQILGQGPELLVQFQDESVVDDSQLPKDRFSAERLKGVDSTLKIQPAELGDSAMYLCASSSGSGRESSYNEQFFGPGTRLTVL.

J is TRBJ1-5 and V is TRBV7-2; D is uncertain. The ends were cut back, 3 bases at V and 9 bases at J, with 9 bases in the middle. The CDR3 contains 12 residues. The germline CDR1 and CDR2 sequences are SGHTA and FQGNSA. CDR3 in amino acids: CASSLNSVPQHF. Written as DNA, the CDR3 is TGTGCCAGCAGCTTGAATAGTGTGCCCCAGCATTTT.

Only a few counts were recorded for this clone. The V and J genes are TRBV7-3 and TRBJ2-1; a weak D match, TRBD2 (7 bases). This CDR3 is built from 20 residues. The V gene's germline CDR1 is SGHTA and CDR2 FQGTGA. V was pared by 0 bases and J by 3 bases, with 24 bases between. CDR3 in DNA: TGTGCCAGCAGCTTAACGTATACCTGGGGGGGCGCAAAAGTCTACAATGAGCAGTTCTTC. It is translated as CASSLTYTWGGAKVYNEQFF.

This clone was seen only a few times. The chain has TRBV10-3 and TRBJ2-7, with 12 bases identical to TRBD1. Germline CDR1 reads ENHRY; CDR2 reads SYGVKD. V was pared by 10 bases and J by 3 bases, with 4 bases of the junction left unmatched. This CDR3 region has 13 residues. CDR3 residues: CATGTGGDYEQYF. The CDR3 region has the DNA TGTGCCACCGGGACAGGGGGCGACTACGAGCAGTACTTC.

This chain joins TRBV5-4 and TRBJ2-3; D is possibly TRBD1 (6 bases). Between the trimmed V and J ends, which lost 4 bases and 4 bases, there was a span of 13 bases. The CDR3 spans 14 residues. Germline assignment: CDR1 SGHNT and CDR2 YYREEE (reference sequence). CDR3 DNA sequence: TGTGCCAGCAGCACAACAGGGACCGCAGATACGCAGTATTTT. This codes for CASSTTGTADTQYF.

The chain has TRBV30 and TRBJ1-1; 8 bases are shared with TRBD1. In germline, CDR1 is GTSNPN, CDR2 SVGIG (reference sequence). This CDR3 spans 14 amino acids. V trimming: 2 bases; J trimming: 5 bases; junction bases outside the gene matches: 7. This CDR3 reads CAWSRSGGWTEAFF. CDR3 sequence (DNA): TGTGCCTGGAGTCGATCAGGGGGCTGGACTGAAGCTTTCTTT.